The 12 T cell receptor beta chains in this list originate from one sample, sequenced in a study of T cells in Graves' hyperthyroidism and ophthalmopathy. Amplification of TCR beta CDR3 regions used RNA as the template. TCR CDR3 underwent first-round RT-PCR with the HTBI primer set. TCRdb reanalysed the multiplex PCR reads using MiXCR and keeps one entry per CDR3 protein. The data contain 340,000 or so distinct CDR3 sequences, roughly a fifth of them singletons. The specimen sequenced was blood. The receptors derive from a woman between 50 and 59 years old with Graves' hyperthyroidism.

DNA for the CDR3: TGTGCCAGTAGTATAGACGGGACAGGGGGCTACACCGGGGAGCTGTTTTTT. Translation gives CASSIDGTGGYTGELFF. The rearrangement uses TRBV19 and TRBJ2-2, with 12 bases fitting TRBD1. Per germline, CDR1 LNHDA and CDR2 SQIVND (reference sequence). The CDR3 consists of 17 residues. The trim removed 0 bases at V and 3 bases at J, leaving 2 bases unmatched.

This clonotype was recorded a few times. CDR3 protein: CASSYGTGTGSPLHF. CDR3 nucleotides: TGTGCCAGCAGTTACGGCACAGGGACCGGGTCACCCCTCCACTTT. The chain joins TRBV6-1 to TRBJ1-6; possible D gene TRBD1, 6 bases. In germline, CDR1 is MNHNS, CDR2 SASEGT. CDR3 length: 15 amino acids. Trimming took off 5 bases at V and 10 bases at J, with 18 bases between the two ends.

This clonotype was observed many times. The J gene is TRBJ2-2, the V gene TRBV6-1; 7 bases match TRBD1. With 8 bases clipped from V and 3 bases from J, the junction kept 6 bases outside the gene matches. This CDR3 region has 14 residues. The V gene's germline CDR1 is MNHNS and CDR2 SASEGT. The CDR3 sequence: CASQEGAHTGELFF. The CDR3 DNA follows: TGTGCCAGCCAAGAGGGGGCGCACACCGGGGAGCTGTTTTTT.

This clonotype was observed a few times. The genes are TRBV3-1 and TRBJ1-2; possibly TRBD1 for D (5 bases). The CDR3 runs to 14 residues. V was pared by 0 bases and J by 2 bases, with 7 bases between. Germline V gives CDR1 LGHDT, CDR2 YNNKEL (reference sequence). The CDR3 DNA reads TGTGCCAGCAGCCAAGAGGGGCTGAACTATGGCTACACCTTC. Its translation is CASSQEGLNYGYTF.

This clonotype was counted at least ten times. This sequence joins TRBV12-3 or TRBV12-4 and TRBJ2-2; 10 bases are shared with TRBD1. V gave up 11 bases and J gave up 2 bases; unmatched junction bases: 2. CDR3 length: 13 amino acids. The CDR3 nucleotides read TGTGCCGGACAGGGGGTTAACACCGGGGAGCTGTTTTTT. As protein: CAGQGVNTGELFF.

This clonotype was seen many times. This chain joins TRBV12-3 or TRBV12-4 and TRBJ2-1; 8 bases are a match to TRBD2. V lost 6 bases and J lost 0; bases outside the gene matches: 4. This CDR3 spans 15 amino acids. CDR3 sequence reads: CASSKSGSSYNEQFF. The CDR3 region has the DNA TGTGCCAGCAGCAAAAGCGGGAGCTCCTACAATGAGCAGTTCTTC.

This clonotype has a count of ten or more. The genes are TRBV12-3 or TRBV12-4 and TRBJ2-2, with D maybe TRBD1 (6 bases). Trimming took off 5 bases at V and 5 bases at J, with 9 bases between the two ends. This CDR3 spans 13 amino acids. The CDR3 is CASSQGMTGELFF. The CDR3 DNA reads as TGTGCCAGCAGTCAGGGGATGACCGGGGAGCTGTTTTTT.

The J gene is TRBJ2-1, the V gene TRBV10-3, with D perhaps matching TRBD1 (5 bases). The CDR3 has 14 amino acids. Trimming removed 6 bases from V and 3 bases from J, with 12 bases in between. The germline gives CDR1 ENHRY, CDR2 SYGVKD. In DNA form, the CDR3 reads TGTGCCATCAGCCCCGAAGGGGACTACAATGAGCAGTTCTTC. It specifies CAISPEGDYNEQFF.

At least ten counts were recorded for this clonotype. The CDR3 region is CATSRGGSGRDGELFF. For the CDR3, the DNA is TGTGCCACCAGCAGAGGTGGTAGCGGGAGGGACGGGGAGCTGTTTTTT. V is TRBV15 and J is TRBJ2-2; 11 nucleotides align to TRBD2. Trimming took 1 base from V and 7 from J; bases not matched to a gene: 5. Germline CDR1 and CDR2: LNHNV and YYDKDF (reference sequence). The CDR3 runs to 16 residues.

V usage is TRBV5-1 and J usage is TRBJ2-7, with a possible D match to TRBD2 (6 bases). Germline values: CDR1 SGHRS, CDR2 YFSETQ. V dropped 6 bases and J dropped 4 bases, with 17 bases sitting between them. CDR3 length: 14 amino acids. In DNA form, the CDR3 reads TGCGCCAGCACAGGTGGAGCGGGTGGGTACGAGCAGTACTTC. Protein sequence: CASTGGAGGYEQYF.

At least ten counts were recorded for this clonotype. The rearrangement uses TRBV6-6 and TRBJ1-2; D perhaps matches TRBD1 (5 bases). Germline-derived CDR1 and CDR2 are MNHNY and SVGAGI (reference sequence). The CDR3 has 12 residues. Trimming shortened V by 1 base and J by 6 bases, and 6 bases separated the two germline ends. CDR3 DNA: TGTGCCAGCAGTTACTTGGGGGATGGCTACACCTTC. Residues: CASSYLGDGYTF.

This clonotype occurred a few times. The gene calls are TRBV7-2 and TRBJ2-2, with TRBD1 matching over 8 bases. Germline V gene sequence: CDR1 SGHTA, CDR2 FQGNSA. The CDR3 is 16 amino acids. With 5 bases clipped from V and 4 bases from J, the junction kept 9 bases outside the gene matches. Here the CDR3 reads CASSPRTGWSTGELFF. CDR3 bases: TGTGCCAGCAGCCCGCGGACAGGGTGGTCCACCGGGGAGCTGTTTTTT.